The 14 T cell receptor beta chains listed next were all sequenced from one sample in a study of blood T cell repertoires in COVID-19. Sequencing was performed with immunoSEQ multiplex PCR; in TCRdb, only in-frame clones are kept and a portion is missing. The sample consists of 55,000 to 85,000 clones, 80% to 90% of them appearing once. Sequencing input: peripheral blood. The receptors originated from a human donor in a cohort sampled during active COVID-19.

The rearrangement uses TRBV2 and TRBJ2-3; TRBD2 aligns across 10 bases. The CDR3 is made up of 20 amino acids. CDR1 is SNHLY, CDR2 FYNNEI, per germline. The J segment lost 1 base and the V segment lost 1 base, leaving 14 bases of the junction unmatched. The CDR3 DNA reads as TGTGCCAGCAGTGAAGAAGGGATCGGCGGGACTAGCGATGGCACAGATACGCAGTATTTT. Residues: CASSEEGIGGTSDGTDTQYF.

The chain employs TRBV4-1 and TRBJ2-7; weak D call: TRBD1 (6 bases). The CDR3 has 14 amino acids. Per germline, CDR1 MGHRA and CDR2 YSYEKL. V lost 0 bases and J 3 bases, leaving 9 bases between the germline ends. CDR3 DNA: TGCGCCAGCAGCCAAGAAAGGGGGAGCTACGAGCAGTACTTC. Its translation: CASSQERGSYEQYF.

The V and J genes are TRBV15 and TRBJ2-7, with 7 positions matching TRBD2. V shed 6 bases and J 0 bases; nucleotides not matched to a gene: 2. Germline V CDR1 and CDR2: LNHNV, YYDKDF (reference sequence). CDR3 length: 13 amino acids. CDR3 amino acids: CATRRDYSYEQYF. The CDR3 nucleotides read TGTGCCACCAGGAGGGACTACTCCTACGAGCAGTACTTC.

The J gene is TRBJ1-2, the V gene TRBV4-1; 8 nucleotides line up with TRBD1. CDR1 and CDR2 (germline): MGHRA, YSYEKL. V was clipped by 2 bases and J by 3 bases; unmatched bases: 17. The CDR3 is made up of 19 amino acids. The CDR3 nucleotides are TGCGCCAGCAGCCAAACTGGGGACAGGTGGGAAGTTCTGGACTATGGCTACACCTTC. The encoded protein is CASSQTGDRWEVLDYGYTF.

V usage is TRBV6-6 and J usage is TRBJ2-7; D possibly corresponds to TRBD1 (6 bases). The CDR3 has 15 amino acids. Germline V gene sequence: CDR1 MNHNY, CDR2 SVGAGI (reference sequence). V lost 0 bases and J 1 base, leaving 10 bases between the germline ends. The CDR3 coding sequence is TGTGCCAGCAGTTACTCCTTACAGGGTTCCTACGAGCAGTACTTC. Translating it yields CASSYSLQGSYEQYF.

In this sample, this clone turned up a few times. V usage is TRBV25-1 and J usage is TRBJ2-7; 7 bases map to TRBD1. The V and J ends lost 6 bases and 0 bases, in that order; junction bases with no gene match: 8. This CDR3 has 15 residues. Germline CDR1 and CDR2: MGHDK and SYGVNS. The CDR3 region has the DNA TGTGCCAGCAGCCCTTCCAACAGGGGCTCCTACGAGCAGTACTTC. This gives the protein CASSPSNRGSYEQYF.

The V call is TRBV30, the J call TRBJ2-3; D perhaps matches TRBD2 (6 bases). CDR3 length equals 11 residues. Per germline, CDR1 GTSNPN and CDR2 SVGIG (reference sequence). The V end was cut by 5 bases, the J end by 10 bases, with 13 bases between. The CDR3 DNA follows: TGTGCCTGGGGGGTCTCGGGGGCGCAGTATTTT. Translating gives CAWGVSGAQYF.

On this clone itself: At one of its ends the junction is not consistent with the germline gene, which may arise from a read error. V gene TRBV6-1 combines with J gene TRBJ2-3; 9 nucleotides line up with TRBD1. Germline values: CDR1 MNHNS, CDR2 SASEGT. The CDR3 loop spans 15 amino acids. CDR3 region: CASSDPGQGTDTQYF. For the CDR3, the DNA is TGTGCCAGCAGTGACCCGGGACAGGGCACGGATACGCAGTATTTT.

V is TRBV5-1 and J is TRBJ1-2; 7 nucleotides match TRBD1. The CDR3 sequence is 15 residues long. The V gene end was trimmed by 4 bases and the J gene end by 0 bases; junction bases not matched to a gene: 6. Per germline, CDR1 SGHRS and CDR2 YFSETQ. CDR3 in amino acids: CASSLGQVANYGYTF. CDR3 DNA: TGCGCCAGCAGCCTTGGACAGGTAGCTAACTATGGCTACACCTTC.

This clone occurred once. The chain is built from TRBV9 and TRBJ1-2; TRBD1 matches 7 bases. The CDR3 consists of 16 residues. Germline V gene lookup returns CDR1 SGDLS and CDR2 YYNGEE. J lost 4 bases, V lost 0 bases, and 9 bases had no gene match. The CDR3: CASSVGGGQARYGYTF. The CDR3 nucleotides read TGTGCCAGCAGCGTAGGTGGAGGACAGGCTCGCTATGGCTACACCTTC.

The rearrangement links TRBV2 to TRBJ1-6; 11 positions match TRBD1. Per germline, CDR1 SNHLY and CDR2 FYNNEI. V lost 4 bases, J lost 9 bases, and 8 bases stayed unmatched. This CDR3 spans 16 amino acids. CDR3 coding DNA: TGTGCCAGCAGTGCTTCCCAGGACAGGGGGCTTTCACCCCTCCACTTT. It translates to CASSASQDRGLSPLHF.

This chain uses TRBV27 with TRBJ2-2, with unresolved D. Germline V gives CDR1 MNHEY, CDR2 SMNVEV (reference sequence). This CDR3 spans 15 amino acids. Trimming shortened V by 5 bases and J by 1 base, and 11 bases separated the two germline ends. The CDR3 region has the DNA TGTGCCAGCAGTCCCCCTCTAGGGAACACCGGGGAGCTGTTTTTT. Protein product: CASSPPLGNTGELFF.

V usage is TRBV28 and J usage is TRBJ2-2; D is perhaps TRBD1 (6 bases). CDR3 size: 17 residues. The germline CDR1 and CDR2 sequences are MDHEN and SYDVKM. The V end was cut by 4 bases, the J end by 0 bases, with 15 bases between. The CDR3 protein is CASSSATGTSNTGELFF. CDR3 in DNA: TGTGCCAGCAGTTCCGCGACCGGGACATCGAACACCGGGGAGCTGTTTTTT.

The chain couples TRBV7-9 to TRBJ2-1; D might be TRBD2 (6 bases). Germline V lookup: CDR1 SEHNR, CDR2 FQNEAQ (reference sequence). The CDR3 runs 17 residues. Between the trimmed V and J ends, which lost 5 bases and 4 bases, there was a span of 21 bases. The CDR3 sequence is CASSRTLGRDFYNEQFF. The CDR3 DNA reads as TGTGCCAGCAGCCGGACCTTGGGGCGGGATTTTTACAATGAGCAGTTCTTC.